This entry lists 12 T cell receptor beta chains sequenced from one sample in a study of tumor-infiltrating lymphocytes in primary liver carcinoma. It was from roughly 20-30 mg of unsorted bulk tissue that RNA and DNA were co-extracted. TCR beta cDNA was prepared out of 450 to 500 ng total RNA by means of a constant-region primer. Libraries covering TCR beta were generated through three nested multiplex PCR rounds (using a slightly modified ARM-PCR). TRBV1-TRBV30 forward primers and a C-beta reverse primer were used in the first two PCR rounds, which each ran for around 10 cycles. One entry per CDR3 protein, called by TCRdb with MiXCR from the multiplex PCR reads. Here the sample spans around 78,000 distinct CDR3 sequences, 65% to 75% being singletons. Sample: liver tumor tissue from sampling region 4. Regarding subset: tumor region T4, right-lateral pole. All receptors come from an older woman with primary liver carcinoma and hepatitis B virus infection.

This clonotype was observed a single time. V usage is TRBV7-6 and J usage is TRBJ2-3, with D uncertain. This CDR3 comprises 15 residues. V was pared by 7 bases and J by 4 bases, with 18 bases between. Per the germline V gene, CDR1 is SGHVS and CDR2 is FNYEAQ. CDR3 residues: CASTNGLVRADTQYF. The CDR3 nucleotides read TGTGCCAGCACCAACGGGCTCGTTCGGGCAGATACGCAGTATTTT.

The count of this clonotype is one. At one of its ends the junction is not consistent with the germline gene, which may arise from a read error. The rearrangement uses TRBV28 and TRBJ2-2; TRBD2 is a possible D gene (8 bases). Per the germline V gene, CDR1 is MDHEN and CDR2 is SYDVKM. The CDR3 extends over 15 amino acids. CDR3 sequence: CATAPGLGGTGELVF. The DNA for the CDR3 is TGTGCCACCGCCCCGGGACTAGGGGGCACCGGGGAGCTGGTTTTT.

The table lists this clonotype with many counts. This chain joins TRBV5-1 and TRBJ2-1; TRBD2 matches 9 bases. This CDR3 region has 17 residues. V trimming: 0 bases; J trimming: 7 bases; junction bases outside the gene matches: 11. CDR1 and CDR2 (germline): SGHRS, YFSETQ. CDR3 sequence (DNA): TGCGCCAGCAGCTTGGCCGTAGCGGGAGAGAGAGCGAATGAGCAGTTCTTC. It translates to CASSLAVAGERANEQFF.

This clonotype was detected ten times or more. This sequence joins TRBV19 and TRBJ2-1; 7 bases are shared with TRBD2. CDR3 length: 15 amino acids. The germline V gene has CDR1 LNHDA and CDR2 SQIVND (reference sequence). V dropped 1 base and J dropped 7; count of bases not matched to a gene: 7. The CDR3 spells CASSIAAGVSNEQFF. CDR3 DNA: TGTGCCAGTAGTATAGCCGCGGGAGTCAGTAATGAGCAGTTCTTC.

The chain employs TRBV9 and TRBJ2-5, with D maybe TRBD2 (5 bases). Germline-derived CDR1 and CDR2 are SGDLS and YYNGEE. Trimming stripped 6 bases from V and 1 base from J, with 16 bases between. This CDR3 comprises 15 residues. CDR3 coding DNA: TGTGCCAGCACCTTGTCTACTAGTCCCCAAGAGACCCAGTACTTC. Amino acids: CASTLSTSPQETQYF.

A note on this clonotype: Because it lacks the conserved phenylalanine or tryptophan at the end, this CDR3 is likely a read error. The chain has TRBV18 and TRBJ1-2; D is undetermined. The V end was cut by 2 bases, the J end by 3 bases, with 22 bases between. CDR3 length: 18 residues. Germline lookup yields CDR1 KGHSH and CDR2 LQKENI. The CDR3 DNA follows: TGTGCCAGCTCACCATCGGGAGTGGGCCCCCTATCTGACTATGGCTACACCATC. This gives the protein CASSPSGVGPLSDYGYTI.

In the case of this clonotype: This could be a read error, since a much larger clone is one nucleotide away. The chain is built from TRBV28 and TRBJ2-3; D gene unclear. V was clipped by 6 bases and J by 2 bases, with 6 bases between them. This CDR3 contains 12 residues. The germline V gene encodes CDR1 MDHEN and CDR2 SYDVKM. CDR3 bases: TGTGCCAGCAGGGGGTACACAGATACGCAGTATTTT. Residues: CASRGYTDTQYF.

Concerning this clonotype itself: Its ends do not fully match the called genes, so a read error is possible. The chain joins TRBV6-6 to TRBJ1-5; D may be TRBD1 (5 bases). The length of the CDR3 is 15 residues. CDR1 and CDR2 (germline): MNHNY, SVGAGI (reference sequence). The CDR3, as DNA: TGTGTCAGCAGAGGACTGGGGCTAAGCAATCAGCCCCAGCATTTT. Amino acids: CVSRGLGLSNQPQHF.

The chain employs TRBV6-2 or TRBV6-3 and TRBJ1-1, with 8 bases fitting TRBD1. The germline CDR1 and CDR2 sequences are MNHEY and SVGEGT. J was trimmed by 12 bases and V by 9 bases; bases with no gene match: 9. The CDR3 spans 11 residues. CDR3 region: CASGGQAETFF. CDR3 coding DNA: TGTGCCAGTGGGGGACAGGCCGAAACTTTCTTT.

This chain connects TRBV11-2 to TRBJ2-1, with D perhaps matching TRBD1 (6 bases). Per the germline V gene, CDR1 is SGHAT and CDR2 is FQNNGV. CDR3 length: 15 amino acids. The CDR3 is CTGSFVRGKGNEQFF. The CDR3 bases are TGTACCGGCAGTTTCGTCAGGGGAAAGGGCAATGAGCAGTTCTTC.

This clonotype was counted only a few times. The chain links TRBV2 to TRBJ2-7; the match to TRBD2 covers 13 bases. This CDR3 has 15 residues. V trimming: 2 bases; J trimming: 5 bases; junction bases outside the gene matches: 3. CDR1 and CDR2 (germline): SNHLY, FYNNEI. CDR3 nucleotide sequence: TGTGCCAGCAGTGAACGGACTAGCGGGAGCCACGAGCAGTACTTC. This gives the protein CASSERTSGSHEQYF.

This clonotype is labeled medium-sized (0.01 to 0.1%). V gene TRBV11-2 combines with J gene TRBJ2-5, with unresolved D. The length of the CDR3 is 12 residues. V was shortened by 4 bases and J by 1 base, with 4 bases between the two germline ends. Germline V gene sequence: CDR1 SGHAT, CDR2 FQNNGV. CDR3: CASSYTQETQYF. The CDR3 DNA is TGTGCCAGCAGCTATACCCAAGAGACCCAGTACTTC.